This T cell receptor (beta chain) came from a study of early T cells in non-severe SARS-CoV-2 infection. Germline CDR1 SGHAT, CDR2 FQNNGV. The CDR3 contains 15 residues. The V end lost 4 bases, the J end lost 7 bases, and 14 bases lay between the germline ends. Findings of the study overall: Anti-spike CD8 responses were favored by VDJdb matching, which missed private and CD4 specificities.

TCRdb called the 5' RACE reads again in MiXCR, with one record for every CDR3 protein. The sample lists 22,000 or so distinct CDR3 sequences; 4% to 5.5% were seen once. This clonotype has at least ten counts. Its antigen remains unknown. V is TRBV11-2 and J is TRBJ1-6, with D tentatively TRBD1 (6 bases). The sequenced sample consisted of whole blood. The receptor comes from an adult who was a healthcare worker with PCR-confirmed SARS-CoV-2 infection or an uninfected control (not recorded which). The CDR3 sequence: CASSSIRGLNSPLHF. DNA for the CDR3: TGTGCCAGCAGCTCGATCAGGGGTTTGAATTCACCCCTCCACTTT.